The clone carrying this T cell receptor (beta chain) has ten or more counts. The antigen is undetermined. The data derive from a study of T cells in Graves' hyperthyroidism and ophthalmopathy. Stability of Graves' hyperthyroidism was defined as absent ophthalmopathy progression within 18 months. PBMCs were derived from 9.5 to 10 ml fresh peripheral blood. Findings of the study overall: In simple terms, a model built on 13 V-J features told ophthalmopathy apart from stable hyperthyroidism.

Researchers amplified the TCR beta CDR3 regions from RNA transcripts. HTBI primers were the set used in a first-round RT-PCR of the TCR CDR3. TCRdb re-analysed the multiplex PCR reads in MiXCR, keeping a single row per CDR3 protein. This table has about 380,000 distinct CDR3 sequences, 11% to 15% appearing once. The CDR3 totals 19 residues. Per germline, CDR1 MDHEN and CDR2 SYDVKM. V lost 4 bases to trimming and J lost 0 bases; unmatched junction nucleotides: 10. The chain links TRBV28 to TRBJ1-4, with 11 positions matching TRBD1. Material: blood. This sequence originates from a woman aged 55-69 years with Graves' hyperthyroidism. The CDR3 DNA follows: TGTGCCAGCAGTTCTCGGGACAGGGGGAGCTTTGCAACTAATGAAAAACTGTTTTTT. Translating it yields CASSSRDRGSFATNEKLFF.